The clone carrying this TCR beta chain was seen just once. Antigen: not known. The sample carries other DNA sequences with the same CDR3. This entry belongs to a study of shared clonotypes between healthy human individuals. Study as a whole: CD4 naive and memory got three plates each, CD8 naive two, CD8 memory one. Findings and caveats of the study: Sharing across four donors was highest in naive CD4 (around 5%) and lowest in memory CD8 (around 0.4%).

Profiling relied on immunoSEQ multiplex PCR, and the TCRdb table lists in-frame clones only, not all of them. The sample lists roughly 2 million clones, approximately 95% occurring once. The receptor comes from a young man in good health. Source material: naive CD4+ T cells sorted from blood. The subset denotes: CD45RA+ positively selected.

In DNA, the CDR3 is TGTGCCAGCTCACCACCAGGACTTCAAGAGACCCAGTACTTC. Its translation: CASSPPGLQETQYF. V usage is TRBV18 and J usage is TRBJ2-5; D perhaps matches TRBD2 (5 bases). Germline CDR1 is KGHSH and CDR2 is LQKENI. With 0 bases removed from V and 2 bases from J, the gap between germline ends came to 7 bases. The CDR3 totals 14 residues. Supplemented by reference TRBV18 and TRBJ2-5, the full variable domain reads NAGVMQNPRHLVRRRGQEARLRCSPMKGHSHVYWYRQLPEEGLKFMVYLQKENIIDESGMPKERFSAEFPKEGPSILRIQQVVRGDSAAYFCASSPPGLQETQYFGPGTRLLVL.